The clone carrying this T cell receptor beta chain was seen a handful of times. Using immunoSEQ multiplex PCR, the repertoire was profiled, and TCRdb retains in-frame clones only, with some absent. This sample yields 150,000 to 180,000 clones, of which roughly 87% are seen a single time; about an eighth belongs to the top ten. These data belong to a study of radiation and T cells in renal cell carcinoma. Documented time point: blood 2 weeks post-SBRT. The treatment was: 15 Gy SBRT to primary tumor, nephrectomy 4 weeks later. The germline gives CDR1 SEHNR, CDR2 FQNEAQ (reference sequence). There are 15 residues in the CDR3. Germline trimming cut 6 bases from V and 6 bases from J; bases unmatched to any gene: 7.

The sample in question was blood, obtained from a patient whose treatment included radiotherapy and nephrectomy. This clonotype was sampled from a woman in her 50s with renal cell carcinoma. The chain has TRBV7-9 and TRBJ2-2, with 10 bases aligning to TRBD2. The CDR3 protein is CASSGSSGGAGELFF. The CDR3 region has the DNA TGTGCCAGCAGTGGCTCTAGCGGGGGAGCCGGGGAGCTGTTTTTT.